The 30 T cell receptor beta chains below come from one sample, sequenced in a study of shared clonotypes between healthy human individuals. Sequencing was performed with immunoSEQ multiplex PCR; in TCRdb, only in-frame clones are kept and a portion is missing. The data show about 470,000 clones, roughly 80% seen once. Sequenced input: PBMCs. These receptors were obtained from a woman between 40 and 55 years old in good health. Some clones in this sample may be carry-over from other donors' samples.

V gene TRBV28 combines with J gene TRBJ2-2; a weak D match, TRBD1 (5 bases). CDR3 length equals 15 residues. Germline loops: CDR1 MDHEN, CDR2 SYDVKM. Trimming shortened V by 5 bases and J by 7 bases, and 17 bases separated the two germline ends. The CDR3 DNA is TGTGCCAGCAGTCCTCCCGGCCCAGGGAACGGGGAGCTGTTTTTT. This codes for CASSPPGPGNGELFF.

The chain employs TRBV19 and TRBJ2-7; D call uncertain. Germline V lookup: CDR1 LNHDA, CDR2 SQIVND (reference sequence). V was pared by 1 base and J by 0 bases, with 7 bases between. The CDR3 runs to 14 residues. CDR3 sequence: CASSIAISSYEQYF. The CDR3 DNA follows: TGTGCCAGTAGTATAGCGATAAGCTCCTACGAGCAGTACTTC.

The V call is TRBV7-8, the J call TRBJ2-5; 10 nucleotides match TRBD2. With V trimmed by 8 bases and J by 5 bases, 14 bases remained unmatched. CDR3 length: 16 amino acids. Germline lookup yields CDR1 SGHVS and CDR2 FQNEAQ. CDR3 DNA sequence: TGTGCCAGCTATACTCGGACTAGCGGATGGTTGGAGACCCAGTACTTC. It yields the protein CASYTRTSGWLETQYF.

The chain joins TRBV5-4 to TRBJ1-4; a possible D gene is TRBD1 (5 bases). Per germline, CDR1 SGHNT and CDR2 YYREEE (reference sequence). CDR3 length equals 14 residues. The germline V and J ends were trimmed by 2 bases and 11 bases, with 16 bases remaining between them. The CDR3 nucleotides read TGTGCCAGCAGCTTCGGGACCGATGGGACGAAACTGTTTTTT. Amino acid sequence: CASSFGTDGTKLFF.

To note about this clone: Other DNA sequences within the sample encode an identical CDR3. V and J are TRBV7-2 and TRBJ2-7; D is perhaps TRBD1 or TRBD2 (5 bases each). Germline V gene data show CDR1 as SGHTA and CDR2 as FQGNSA. The length of the CDR3 is 14 residues. Trimming shortened V by 1 base and J by 0 bases, and 7 bases separated the two germline ends. The CDR3 protein is CASSLDGASYEQYF. The CDR3 nucleotides are TGTGCCAGCAGCTTAGACGGGGCCTCCTACGAGCAGTACTTC.

V and J are TRBV28 and TRBJ1-4; a weak D match, TRBD1 (5 bases). The CDR3 runs to 14 residues. V lost 6 bases and J 5 bases, leaving 13 bases between the germline ends. Per germline, CDR1 MDHEN and CDR2 SYDVKM. Written as DNA, the CDR3 is TGTGCCAGCAGCGTCGGGGGGATGAATGAAAAACTGTTTTTT. Protein sequence: CASSVGGMNEKLFF.

J is TRBJ2-7 and V is TRBV28, with 7 bases aligning to TRBD2. The CDR3 length is 12 residues. The germline V gene encodes CDR1 MDHEN and CDR2 SYDVKM. The V segment lost 8 bases and the J segment 1 base; nucleotides outside the gene matches: 2. DNA of the CDR3: TGTGCCAGCGGGGGGGGATCCTACGAGCAGTACTTC. This codes for CASGGGSYEQYF.

The rearrangement joins TRBV2 to TRBJ2-5; D uncertain. From germline, CDR1 is SNHLY and CDR2 FYNNEI. CDR3 length: 13 residues. V lost 4 bases, J lost 5 bases, and 11 bases lay in between. The CDR3 loop is CASSVTNGETQYF. CDR3 DNA sequence: TGTGCCAGCAGTGTTACCAATGGGGAGACCCAGTACTTC.

V is TRBV28 and J is TRBJ1-2; D not resolved. CDR1 and CDR2 (germline): MDHEN, SYDVKM. The germline V and J ends were trimmed by 8 bases and 2 bases, with 12 bases remaining between them. There are 13 residues in the CDR3. CDR3 bases: TGTGCCAGCTCCCCGAAGAGGAACTATGGCTACACCTTC. It specifies CASSPKRNYGYTF.

This chain uses TRBV7-3 with TRBJ2-3; 7 positions match TRBD2. Germline V CDR1 and CDR2: SGHTA, FQGTGA. The CDR3 has 15 amino acids. Trimming took 5 bases from V and 8 from J; bases not matched to a gene: 13. The CDR3 loop reads CASSALAVQSGTQYF. CDR3 coding DNA: TGTGCCAGCAGCGCCCTAGCGGTTCAATCGGGTACGCAGTATTTT.

V usage is TRBV19 and J usage is TRBJ2-1; 9 bases fit TRBD1. CDR3 size: 19 residues. J gave up 4 bases and V 2 bases, and 15 bases lay outside the gene matches. From germline, CDR1 is LNHDA and CDR2 SQIVND (reference sequence). The CDR3, as DNA: TGTGCCAGTAGTATACAGGGACAGGGTATTAGTGGACGGTACAATGAGCAGTTCTTC. It translates to CASSIQGQGISGRYNEQFF.

This chain uses TRBV11-2 with TRBJ2-1; the match to TRBD2 covers 7 bases. V lost 6 bases to trimming and J lost 3 bases; unmatched junction nucleotides: 5. CDR3 length: 14 amino acids. Germline CDR1 reads SGHAT; CDR2 reads FQNNGV. The CDR3 loop reads CASSGTTFYNEQFF. The CDR3 bases are TGTGCCAGCAGTGGGACTACCTTCTACAATGAGCAGTTCTTC.

This clone was seen a handful of times. V is TRBV7-8 and J is TRBJ2-7; 9 bases are shared with TRBD2. With V trimmed by 5 bases and J by 4 bases, 15 bases remained unmatched. The CDR3 loop spans 17 amino acids. The germline V gene has CDR1 SGHVS and CDR2 FQNEAQ. The DNA for the CDR3 is TGTGCCAGCAGCCCTAACCCGGGGACTAGCCTACGGTACGAGCAGTACTTC. It is translated as CASSPNPGTSLRYEQYF.

V usage is TRBV5-5 and J usage is TRBJ2-7; the D is unclear. Trimming shortened V by 2 bases and J by 2 bases, and 8 bases separated the two germline ends. The CDR3 contains 13 residues. The germline V gene encodes CDR1 SGHKS and CDR2 YYEKEE (reference sequence). The CDR3 nucleotides are TGTGCCAGCAGCTTAAAGAATACCTACGAGCAGTACTTC. It encodes CASSLKNTYEQYF.

Comments on this clone: A much larger clone sits a single nucleotide away, making a read error possible. The chain joins TRBV19 to TRBJ1-1; D gene unclear. The CDR3 length is 12 residues. Germline V gene data show CDR1 as LNHDA and CDR2 as SQIVND (reference sequence). The CDR3 spells CAGSVWNTEAFF. The CDR3 coding sequence is TGTGCCGGTAGTGTTTGGAACACTGAAGCTTTCTTT.

The J gene is TRBJ2-3, the V gene TRBV9; TRBD2 might be the D (6 bases). V lost 3 bases to trimming and J lost 2 bases, with 13 bases between them. The CDR3 has 15 residues. Germline CDR1 is SGDLS and CDR2 is YYNGEE. Written as DNA, the CDR3 is TGTGCCAGCAGCGCTCAGGACTACCCCACAGATACGCAGTATTTT. It yields the protein CASSAQDYPTDTQYF.

V gene TRBV7-8 combines with J gene TRBJ1-1; D is uncertain. Trimming stripped 5 bases from V and 4 bases from J, with 20 bases between. This CDR3 has 16 amino acids. Germline V CDR1 and CDR2: SGHVS, FQNEAQ. CDR3 nucleotides: TGTGCCAGCAGCCCGGAGGGATACTTTATTGCCACTGAAGCTTTCTTT. It yields the protein CASSPEGYFIATEAFF.

This sequence joins TRBV5-1 and TRBJ2-6; 7 bases align to TRBD2. There are 17 residues in the CDR3. Germline V gives CDR1 SGHRS, CDR2 YFSETQ. The V segment lost 3 bases and the J segment 0 bases; nucleotides outside the gene matches: 6. The DNA of the CDR3 is TGCGCCAGCAGCTCCTTGCCTAGCGGCTCTGGGGCCAACGTCCTGACTTTC. Its protein is CASSSLPSGSGANVLTF.

The CDR3 reads CASSFIAGGGRNEQFF. CDR3 coding DNA: TGTGCCAGCAGTTTCATTGCAGGGGGCGGAAGGAATGAGCAGTTCTTC. This chain links TRBV27 with TRBJ2-1; TRBD1 aligns across 8 bases. The CDR3 totals 16 residues. Per the germline V gene, CDR1 is MNHEY and CDR2 is SMNVEV (reference sequence). V shed 3 bases and J 7 bases; nucleotides not matched to a gene: 11.

V gene TRBV5-4 combines with J gene TRBJ1-2, with D perhaps matching TRBD1 (5 bases). V gave up 7 bases and J gave up 5 bases, with 24 bases separating them. Germline loops: CDR1 SGHNT, CDR2 YYREEE (reference sequence). This CDR3 has 16 residues. CDR3 sequence reads: CASRGGADRLLYGYTF. The CDR3 region has the DNA TGTGCCAGCCGGGGAGGGGCAGATCGACTGTTATATGGCTACACCTTC. The full variable domain, rest sourced from reference TRBV5-4 and TRBJ1-2, is ETGVTQSPTHLIKTRGQQVTLRCSSQSGHNTVSWYQQALGQGPQFIFQYYREEENGRGNFPPRFSGLQFPNYSSELNVNALELDDSALYLCASRGGADRLLYGYTFGSGTRLTVV.

This clone has more than one count but fewer than ten. The V and J genes are TRBV4-2 and TRBJ1-2; D is ambiguous. Between the trimmed V and J ends, which lost 3 bases and 3 bases, there was a span of 11 bases. The CDR3 spans 14 residues. Germline loops: CDR1 LGHNA, CDR2 YNFKEQ. CDR3 in DNA: TGTGCCAGCAGCCAGGTGAGCGGGGACTATGGCTACACCTTC. Translated, it gives CASSQVSGDYGYTF.

The chain is built from TRBV28 and TRBJ1-2; no definite D call. The V end was cut by 6 bases, the J end by 3 bases, with 8 bases between. Germline V gives CDR1 MDHEN, CDR2 SYDVKM. The CDR3 spans 12 residues. The CDR3 region is CASRGGYYGYTF. Here the CDR3 DNA reads TGTGCCAGCAGGGGAGGATACTATGGCTACACCTTC.

The chain uses TRBV30 and TRBJ1-2; D may be TRBD1 (5 bases). V lost 0 bases and J lost 4, with 12 bases in between. The CDR3 is made up of 14 amino acids. Germline V gene sequence: CDR1 GTSNPN, CDR2 SVGIG (reference sequence). The CDR3 region is CAWSVVGAGYGYTF. CDR3 coding DNA: TGTGCCTGGAGTGTTGTAGGGGCGGGCTATGGCTACACCTTC.

V usage is TRBV7-3 and J usage is TRBJ2-3; 9 positions match TRBD1. Trimming took 4 bases from V and 4 from J; bases not matched to a gene: 3. The CDR3 has 14 amino acids. The V gene's germline CDR1 is SGHTA and CDR2 FQGTGA. CDR3 residues: CASSYRQGADTQYF. The CDR3 DNA sequence: TGTGCCAGCAGCTACCGACAGGGGGCAGATACGCAGTATTTT.

This clone turned up a few times. The chain links TRBV6-4 to TRBJ2-1; the match to TRBD2 covers 9 bases. Germline V lookup: CDR1 MRHNA, CDR2 SNTAGT. The CDR3 runs to 17 residues. The ends lost 3 bases at V and 6 bases at J; junction bases unmatched: 12. This chain's CDR3 is CASSEQTSGGGVNEQFF. The CDR3 nucleotides read TGTGCCAGCAGTGAACAGACTAGCGGAGGAGGGGTCAATGAGCAGTTCTTC.

The J gene is TRBJ2-7, the V gene TRBV6-6, with TRBD2 matching over 7 bases. Germline-derived CDR1 and CDR2 are MNHNY and SVGAGI (reference sequence). The CDR3 has 16 residues. With 3 bases clipped from V and 4 bases from J, the junction kept 12 bases outside the gene matches. The CDR3 reads CASSYGRAPKEYEQYF. CDR3 sequence (DNA): TGTGCCAGCAGTTATGGGAGGGCCCCTAAAGAATACGAGCAGTACTTC.

The chain uses TRBV12-2 and TRBJ2-3. TRBV12-2 is a known pseudogene. The CDR3 length is 16 residues. The CDR3 DNA follows: TGTGCAAGTCGCCCTAAGGACCAACTTTACACAGATACGCAGTATTTT. This sequence encodes CASRPKDQLYTDTQYF.

The chain couples TRBV6-5 to TRBJ2-7; D may be TRBD2 (6 bases). Trimming removed 2 bases at V and 2 bases at J, with 13 bases between. The germline V gene encodes CDR1 MNHEY and CDR2 SVGAGI. This CDR3 region has 15 residues. This CDR3 is CASSYRRGATYEQYF. The CDR3 DNA follows: TGTGCCAGCAGTTACCGGCGCGGGGCTACCTACGAGCAGTACTTC.

The CDR3 protein is CASSEEDKVYEQYF. The DNA for the CDR3 is TGTGCCAGCAGTGAAGAGGACAAGGTCTACGAGCAGTACTTC. The chain couples TRBV6-1 to TRBJ2-7; maybe TRBD1 (5 bases). V was pared by 1 base and J by 3 bases, with 10 bases between. Germline V lookup: CDR1 MNHNS, CDR2 SASEGT. The CDR3 has 14 residues.

This clone was counted only a few times. The chain links TRBV6-5 to TRBJ2-3, with 9 bases that match TRBD2. Per the germline V gene, CDR1 is MNHEY and CDR2 is SVGAGI. The CDR3 length is 14 residues. V was pared by 6 bases and J by 4 bases, with 5 bases of the junction left unmatched. CDR3 loop: CASSRAGGADTQYF. Here the CDR3 DNA reads TGTGCCAGCAGCCGCGCGGGGGGGGCAGATACGCAGTATTTT.